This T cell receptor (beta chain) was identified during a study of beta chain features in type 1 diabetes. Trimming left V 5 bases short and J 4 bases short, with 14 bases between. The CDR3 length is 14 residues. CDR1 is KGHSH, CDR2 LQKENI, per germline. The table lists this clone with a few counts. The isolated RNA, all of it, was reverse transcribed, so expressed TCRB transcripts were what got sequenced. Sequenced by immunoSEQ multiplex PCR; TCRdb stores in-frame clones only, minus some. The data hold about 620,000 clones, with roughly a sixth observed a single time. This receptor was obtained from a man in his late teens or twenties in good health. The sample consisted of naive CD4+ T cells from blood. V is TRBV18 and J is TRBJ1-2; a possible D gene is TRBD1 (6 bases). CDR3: CASSAEQGGYGYTF. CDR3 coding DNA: TGTGCCAGCTCAGCGGAACAGGGTGGCTATGGCTACACCTTC.